The rows below give T cell receptor beta chains drawn from one sample of a study of T-cell memory formation after mild COVID-19. TCRdb used MiXCR to reprocess the 5' RACE reads, holding one entry per CDR3 protein. Counted here are more than 350,000 distinct CDR3 sequences, roughly 15% occurring once; the ten biggest clones make up around a fifth. Sequencing input: PBMCs or a T cell subset sorted from them (not recorded which). The source of these receptors is a man between 18 and 35 years old who had mild COVID-19 (a few samples of this study predate the infection). Cell type and time point are not known. Each CDR3 is given with its conserved first and last residue. A D gene is named only where the DNA matches it firmly. Some rows mark clone size as missing; the rest say once, few, many or name a class of expanded clone.

few | NA | TRBJ1-4 | TRBV9 | CASSVGSFGRAEKLFF | TGTGCCAGCAGCGTAGGTTCCTTCGGGCGAGCAGAAAAACTGTTTTTT
few | TRBD2 | TRBJ2-3 | TRBV5-1 | CASSPTEWEGMDTQYF | TGCGCCAGCAGCCCGACGGAGTGGGAGGGAATGGATACGCAGTATTTT
few | TRBD2 | TRBJ2-5 | TRBV6-6 | CASSSLAGGPETQYF | TGTGCCAGCAGTTCCCTAGCGGGGGGCCCGGAGACCCAGTACTTC
NA | NA | TRBJ1-1 | TRBV20-1 | CSARPQGRVMNTEAFF | TGCAGTGCTAGGCCACAGGGTCGAGTAATGAACACTGAAGCTTTCTTT
NA | NA | TRBJ2-3 | TRBV18 | CASSPRQATDTQYF | TGTGCCAGCTCACCACGGCAGGCCACAGATACGCAGTATTTT
NA | NA | TRBJ2-5 | TRBV7-9 | CASSLGRDDWETQYF | TGTGCCAGCAGCTTGGGGCGGGATGACTGGGAGACCCAGTACTTC
few | TRBD1 | TRBJ2-2 | TRBV7-3 | CASSLTGQGASGELFF | TGTGCCAGCAGCTTAACGGGACAGGGGGCATCCGGGGAGCTGTTTTTT
many | NA | TRBJ2-2 | TRBV25-1 | CASSPGEDTGELFF | TGTGCCAGCAGTCCGGGGGAGGACACCGGGGAGCTGTTTTTT
NA | TRBD2 | TRBJ2-3 | TRBV29-1 | CSVGWRGGLDTQYF | TGCAGCGTTGGGTGGCGGGGGGGGCTGGATACGCAGTATTTT
NA | NA | TRBJ1-5 | TRBV4-1 | CASSQDPGFNQPQHF | TGCGCCAGCAGCCAAGATCCCGGGTTTAATCAGCCCCAGCATTTT
NA | NA | TRBJ2-6 | TRBV9 | CASGRYSGRSGANVLTF | TGTGCCAGCGGCCGATACTCTGGGAGATCCGGGGCCAACGTCCTGACTTTC
NA | NA | TRBJ2-3 | TRBV20-1 | CSAPMGTSTDTQYF | TGCAGTGCCCCGATGGGGACGAGCACAGATACGCAGTATTTT
NA | NA | TRBJ1-6 | TRBV9 | CASSVDGENSPLHF | TGTGCCAGCAGCGTAGATGGAGAAAATTCACCCCTCCACTTT
many | NA | TRBJ2-6 | TRBV7-2 | CASGVSGANVLTF | TGTGCCAGCGGCGTTTCCGGGGCCAACGTCCTGACTTTC
NA | NA | TRBJ1-1 | TRBV20-1 | CSAPRAGWTEAFF | TGCAGTGCTCCGCGGGCAGGGTGGACTGAAGCTTTCTTT
few | TRBD2 | TRBJ2-3 | TRBV7-3 | CASSTVPSGGTDTQYF | TGTGCCAGCAGCACGGTCCCAAGCGGGGGCACAGATACGCAGTATTTT
NA | NA | TRBJ1-1 | TRBV7-2 | CASSYPRSLEAFF | TGTGCCAGCAGCTATCCCAGGAGTCTTGAAGCTTTCTTT
few | TRBD2 | TRBJ2-4 | TRBV20-1 | CSAPLAGSNIQYF | TGCAGTGCTCCCTTAGCGGGTTCAAACATTCAGTACTTC
NA | TRBD1 | TRBJ2-7 | TRBV5-1 | CASSPGDRVNEQYF | TGCGCCAGCAGCCCAGGGGACAGGGTGAACGAGCAGTACTTC
NA | NA | TRBJ1-5 | TRBV7-2 | CASSPGGGAGRQPQHF | TGTGCCAGCAGCCCCGGAGGGGGGGCAGGGAGGCAGCCCCAGCATTTT
NA | TRBD2 | TRBJ2-1 | TRBV7-9 | CASSNLAGGNEQFF | TGTGCCAGCAGCAACCTAGCGGGGGGCAATGAGCAGTTCTTC
many | NA | TRBJ2-5 | TRBV5-6 | CASSLDGQLQTQYF | TGTGCCAGCAGCTTGGACGGCCAGCTACAGACCCAGTACTTC
NA | TRBD2 | TRBJ2-1 | TRBV20-1 | CSARDRIAGGQEQFF | TGCAGTGCTAGAGATCGGATAGCGGGGGGGCAGGAGCAGTTCTTC
few | TRBD1 | TRBJ2-5 | TRBV28 | CASEGGGQGSETQYF | TGTGCCAGCGAGGGGGGAGGACAGGGGTCCGAGACCCAGTACTTC
few | TRBD2 | TRBJ2-1 | TRBV7-3 | CASSFSGGYNEQFF | TGTGCCAGCAGCTTCAGCGGGGGGTACAATGAGCAGTTCTTC
NA | NA | TRBJ1-2 | TRBV7-2 | CASSPGPPATYGYTF | TGTGCCAGCAGCCCAGGACCCCCGGCCACCTATGGCTACACCTTC
NA | NA | TRBJ2-4 | TRBV20-1 | CSASDPGKENIQYF | TGCAGTGCTAGCGACCCCGGGAAAGAAAACATTCAGTACTTC
NA | NA | TRBJ2-1 | TRBV5-4 | CASSLKVLGEQFF | TGTGCCAGCAGCTTGAAAGTCCTGGGTGAGCAGTTCTTC
few | NA | TRBJ2-1 | TRBV4-1 | CASSQVEAGAYNEQFF | TGCGCCAGCAGCCAGGTGGAGGCGGGGGCTTACAATGAGCAGTTCTTC
few | NA | TRBJ2-2 | TRBV3-1 | CASSLLGGELFF | TGTGCCAGCAGCCTCCTTGGCGGGGAGCTGTTTTTT
many | NA | TRBJ2-3 | TRBV5-1 | CASSLEATDTQYF | TGCGCCAGCAGCTTGGAGGCGACAGATACGCAGTATTTT
NA | TRBD2 | TRBJ2-5 | TRBV7-2 | CASSPLWERGETQYF | TGTGCCAGCAGCCCGCTATGGGAGCGGGGAGAGACCCAGTACTTC
NA | TRBD1 | TRBJ1-4 | TRBV6-5 | CASSYTDRSYLSNEKLFF | TGTGCCAGCAGTTACACGGACAGGTCCTACCTCTCTAATGAAAAACTGTTTTTT
NA | NA | TRBJ2-5 | TRBV6-6 | CASSHPQSETQYF | TGTGCCAGCAGTCACCCCCAATCGGAGACCCAGTACTTC
NA | TRBD1 | TRBJ2-2 | TRBV15 | CATGGQGAGELFF | TGTGCCACCGGGGGACAGGGAGCCGGGGAGCTGTTTTTT